What follows are 26 T cell receptor beta chains derived from one specimen sequenced in a study of T cell responses to AZD1222 COVID-19 vaccine. Clones were read by immunoSEQ multiplex PCR, and TCRdb kept only the in-frame ones, dropping some. The sample has 120,000 or so clones, over 75% seen once. The sequencing used peripheral blood, collected on day 0 of AZD1222 vaccination. These receptors originate from an adult in good health.

This clone was seen only once. The J gene is TRBJ1-4, the V gene TRBV9; perhaps TRBD1 as D (6 bases). The V gene lost 3 bases and the J gene lost 4 bases, with 16 bases spanning the gap. CDR1 is SGDLS, CDR2 YYNGEE, per germline. The CDR3 extends over 16 amino acids. CDR3 loop: CASSEGEWGLNEKLFF. In DNA form, the CDR3 reads TGTGCCAGCAGCGAGGGGGAGTGGGGGCTTAATGAAAAACTGTTTTTT.

This chain links TRBV5-1 with TRBJ2-2, with 12 positions matching TRBD1. Trimming took 4 bases from V and 7 from J; bases not matched to a gene: 8. CDR3 length: 16 amino acids. The germline CDR1 and CDR2 sequences are SGHRS and YFSETQ. CDR3 protein: CASSRGQGARDGELFF. CDR3 nucleotide sequence: TGCGCCAGCAGCAGGGGACAGGGGGCAAGGGACGGGGAGCTGTTTTTT.

The CDR3 loop is CAWSTQGISEAFF. In DNA form, the CDR3 reads TGTGCCTGGAGTACTCAGGGGATATCTGAAGCTTTCTTT. The V call is TRBV30, the J call TRBJ1-1; D possibly corresponds to TRBD1 (6 bases). This CDR3 spans 13 amino acids. V was pared by 2 bases and J by 6 bases, with 13 bases between. Germline V gives CDR1 GTSNPN, CDR2 SVGIG (reference sequence).

A few counts support this clone. This chain joins TRBV30 and TRBJ2-7; 7 positions match TRBD2. CDR1 and CDR2 from the germline V gene are GTSNPN and SVGIG (reference sequence). The CDR3 has 13 amino acids. Trimming cost V 3 bases and J 5 bases; bases outside gene matches: 7. CDR3 sequence reads: CAWRPAGRDEQYF. In DNA form, the CDR3 reads TGTGCCTGGAGACCAGCGGGGCGGGACGAGCAGTACTTC. Variable domain in full (rest from reference TRBV30 and TRBJ2-7): SQTIHQWPATLVQPVGSPLSLECTVEGTSNPNLYWYRQAAGRGLQLLFYSVGIGQISSEVPQNLSASRPQDRQFILSSKKLLLSDSGFYLCAWRPAGRDEQYFGPGTRLTVT.

In its sample, this clone was seen once. The genes are TRBV3-1 (or the pseudogene TRBV3-2) and TRBJ2-2; 8 nucleotides align to TRBD2. Germline V gene lookup returns CDR1 LGHDT and CDR2 YNNKEL (reference sequence). The CDR3 sequence is 17 residues long. V was pared by 0 bases and J by 3 bases, with 6 bases of the junction left unmatched. As DNA, the CDR3 is TGTGCCAGCAGCCAAGATGCGAGCGGGGGACACACCGGGGAGCTGTTTTTT. Translated: CASSQDASGGHTGELFF.

The chain carries TRBV7-9 and TRBJ2-7; 8 bases agree with TRBD1. Trimming took 5 bases from V and 2 from J; bases not matched to a gene: 8. The CDR3 has 15 residues. CDR1 and CDR2 (germline): SEHNR, FQNEAQ (reference sequence). CDR3 amino acids: CASSPWTGLAYEQYF. For the CDR3, the DNA is TGTGCCAGCAGCCCGTGGACAGGGCTGGCCTACGAGCAGTACTTC.

The chain carries TRBV6-2 or TRBV6-3 and TRBJ1-5, with D possibly being TRBD1 (5 bases). This CDR3 spans 12 amino acids. With 5 bases removed from V and 7 bases from J, the gap between germline ends came to 9 bases. Germline V gives CDR1 MNHEY, CDR2 SVGEGT. For the CDR3, the DNA is TGTGCCAGCAGTCGTCAGGGACAGCCCCAGCATTTT. Encoded protein: CASSRQGQPQHF.

The chain combines TRBV19 with TRBJ1-2; 7 nucleotides align to TRBD1. The CDR3 contains 16 residues. V was pared by 5 bases and J by 1 base, with 10 bases of the junction left unmatched. The germline CDR1 and CDR2 sequences are LNHDA and SQIVND (reference sequence). This chain's CDR3 is CASSAGTANLNYGYTF. The CDR3 DNA is TGTGCCAGTAGTGCGGGGACAGCCAATCTTAACTATGGCTACACCTTC.

The chain combines TRBV27 with TRBJ1-1; 7 nucleotides agree with TRBD1. Germline V gene sequence: CDR1 MNHEY, CDR2 SMNVEV (reference sequence). The CDR3 runs to 13 residues. The junction had 2 bases not matched to a gene; V was cut back by 3 bases and J by 4 bases. The CDR3 nucleotides read TGTGCCAGCAGTTTCCAGGGGGGCACTGAAGCTTTCTTT. As protein: CASSFQGGTEAFF.

The chain is built from TRBV7-8 and TRBJ2-3; D not resolved. The V end was cut by 5 bases, the J end by 4 bases, with 10 bases between. Germline CDR1 reads SGHVS; CDR2 reads FQNEAQ. This CDR3 has 13 residues. In DNA form, the CDR3 reads TGTGCCAGCAGCAAGTGGGCCGCAGATACGCAGTATTTT. This sequence encodes CASSKWAADTQYF.

CDR3 coding DNA: TGTGCCAGCAGCTCGACAGGGGGCAACACCGGGGAGCTGTTTTTT. Its translation: CASSSTGGNTGELFF. This chain connects TRBV6-2 or TRBV6-3 to TRBJ2-2; 10 bases map to TRBD1. Germline CDR1 reads MNHEY; CDR2 reads SVGEGT. V shed 6 bases and J 2 bases; nucleotides not matched to a gene: 3. The length of the CDR3 is 15 residues.

The gene calls are TRBV20-1 and TRBJ2-3; 11 bases fit TRBD2. V trimming: 3 bases; J trimming: 4 bases; junction bases outside the gene matches: 6. Germline V gene sequence: CDR1 DFQATT, CDR2 SNEGSKA (reference sequence). The CDR3 totals 15 residues. CDR3 sequence (DNA): TGCAGTGCTAGTCCACTAGCGGGAGTTTCAGATACGCAGTATTTT. Protein: CSASPLAGVSDTQYF.

This chain connects TRBV7-9 to TRBJ1-4; a weak D match, TRBD1 (5 bases). The germline gives CDR1 SEHNR, CDR2 FQNEAQ (reference sequence). V was clipped by 3 bases and J by 8 bases, with 13 bases between them. This CDR3 has 14 amino acids. The CDR3 here is CASSLGDGGEKLFF. Here the CDR3 DNA reads TGTGCCAGCAGCTTGGGGGACGGTGGCGAAAAACTGTTTTTT. The variable domain in full, completed from reference TRBV7-9 and TRBJ1-4, reads DTGVSQNPRHKITKRGQNVTFRCDPISEHNRLYWYRQTLGQGPEFLTYFQNEAQLEKSRLLSDRFSAERPKGSFSTLEIQRTEQGDSAMYLCASSLGDGGEKLFFGSGTQLSVL.

This clone was recorded only once. The CDR3 sequence is CASSHLGALGNQPQHF. The CDR3 DNA reads as TGCGCCAGCAGTCATCTAGGGGCCCTGGGCAATCAGCCCCAGCATTTT. The chain combines TRBV23-1 with TRBJ1-5; D is perhaps TRBD1 (5 bases). TRBV23-1 is an open reading frame whose function is uncertain. This CDR3 is built from 16 residues. Trimming shortened V by 3 bases and J by 2 bases, and 14 bases separated the two germline ends.

The chain employs TRBV19 and TRBJ2-7, with 7 bases identical to TRBD1. This CDR3 is 13 amino acids long. Germline V CDR1 and CDR2: LNHDA, SQIVND (reference sequence). V lost 9 bases and J lost 3; bases outside the gene matches: 8. CDR3 bases: TGTGCCAGCCGACAGGGTGGTCTCTACGAGCAGTACTTC. Translating gives CASRQGGLYEQYF.

V is TRBV5-5 and J is TRBJ1-2, with D unclear. CDR1 is SGHKS, CDR2 YYEKEE, per germline (reference sequence). This CDR3 is 15 amino acids long. Trimming pared 0 bases from V and 5 bases from J, leaving 14 bases between. The CDR3: CASSLAPGSEYGYTF. DNA of the CDR3: TGTGCCAGCAGCTTGGCCCCCGGATCGGAGTATGGCTACACCTTC.

V and J are TRBV5-1 and TRBJ1-1, with a weak D call TRBD1 (6 bases). Trimming took off 6 bases at V and 2 bases at J, with 17 bases between the two ends. Germline V gene lookup returns CDR1 SGHRS and CDR2 YFSETQ. CDR3 length equals 15 residues. CDR3 protein: CASTKRGIGNTEAFF. The CDR3 bases are TGCGCCAGCACCAAAAGGGGGATAGGAAACACTGAAGCTTTCTTT.

This clone was counted a few times. The chain uses TRBV7-9 and TRBJ2-4; D unclear. CDR3 length equals 16 residues. V was cut by 5 bases and J by 0 bases, with 14 bases left in between. The germline V gene has CDR1 SEHNR and CDR2 FQNEAQ (reference sequence). CDR3 protein: CASSPWGGSAKNIQYF. DNA of the CDR3: TGTGCCAGCAGCCCCTGGGGTGGCTCAGCCAAAAACATTCAGTACTTC.

The chain couples TRBV5-1 to TRBJ2-1; D remains ambiguous. Germline V gene lookup returns CDR1 SGHRS and CDR2 YFSETQ. Trimming shortened V by 0 bases and J by 4 bases, and 11 bases separated the two germline ends. The CDR3 is 15 residues long. This CDR3 reads CASSLDGVTYNEQFF. The DNA for the CDR3 is TGCGCCAGCAGCTTGGACGGAGTTACTTACAATGAGCAGTTCTTC.

V and J are TRBV6-5 and TRBJ2-2; D unclear. CDR3 length: 14 amino acids. Germline loops: CDR1 MNHEY, CDR2 SVGAGI. The V end was cut by 7 bases, the J end by 0 bases, with 9 bases between. The CDR3 nucleotides read TGTGCCAGCATATCCAGGTCGAACACCGGGGAGCTGTTTTTT. Translated, it gives CASISRSNTGELFF.

This rearrangement joins TRBV5-1 to TRBJ2-3; the D gene is possibly TRBD2 (5 bases). Trimming shortened V by 5 bases and J by 4 bases, and 17 bases separated the two germline ends. The CDR3 is 15 residues long. Germline CDR1 is SGHRS and CDR2 is YFSETQ. The DNA for the CDR3 is TGCGCCAGCAGATCCAGAGGGATCGAAGCAGATACGCAGTATTTT. Translating gives CASRSRGIEADTQYF.

The rearrangement links TRBV28 to TRBJ1-2; D not certain. This CDR3 spans 11 amino acids. CDR1 and CDR2 from the germline V gene are MDHEN and SYDVKM. V was pared by 2 bases and J by 8 bases, with 6 bases between. The DNA of the CDR3 is TGTGCCAGCAGTTTAGCGAGAGGCTACACCTTC. This gives the protein CASSLARGYTF.

This clone appeared a few times. The chain combines TRBV7-3 with TRBJ1-2, with D uncertain. Germline values: CDR1 SGHTA, CDR2 FQGTGA. The CDR3 loop spans 13 amino acids. The V and J ends lost 8 bases and 0 bases respectively, with 10 bases between them. This CDR3 reads CASSSSPNYGYTF. The CDR3 DNA reads as TGTGCCAGCTCCTCTTCACCTAACTATGGCTACACCTTC.

The CDR3 spells CASSPGRVDNEQFF. CDR3 coding DNA: TGTGCCAGCAGTCCGGGCCGGGTCGACAATGAGCAGTTCTTC. The V and J genes are TRBV28 and TRBJ2-1; D not resolved. V lost 5 bases and J lost 5, with 13 bases in between. Germline CDR1 and CDR2: MDHEN and SYDVKM. The CDR3 sequence is 14 residues long.

This chain connects TRBV29-1 to TRBJ2-5, with 14 nucleotides matching TRBD2. The germline CDR1 and CDR2 sequences are SQVTM and ANQGSEA. The CDR3 is 16 residues long. Unmatched junction bases numbered 7, after V lost 7 bases and J lost 0 bases. The DNA for the CDR3 is TGCAGCGCAGGGACTAGCGGGAGAGGGTACCAAGAGACCCAGTACTTC. It translates to CSAGTSGRGYQETQYF.

This chain uses TRBV6-2 or TRBV6-3 with TRBJ1-4; TRBD1 is a possible D gene (5 bases). V dropped 2 bases and J dropped 3 bases, with 13 bases sitting between them. The germline V gene encodes CDR1 MNHEY and CDR2 SVGEGT. The CDR3 is made up of 16 amino acids. The CDR3 reads CASSYAGVKSNEKLFF. The CDR3, as DNA: TGTGCCAGCAGTTACGCGGGGGTCAAGTCTAATGAAAAACTGTTTTTT.